The 17 T cell receptor beta chains given below trace back to one sample, sequenced in a study of blood T cell repertoires in COVID-19. TCRdb keeps only in-frame clones here, not all; method: immunoSEQ multiplex PCR. The sample yields around 98,000 clones, 70% to 90% seen once. Specimen: peripheral blood. The source is a man aged 65 to 85 with acute or convalescent COVID-19.

The chain uses TRBV28 and TRBJ2-2, with 10 bases that match TRBD2. This CDR3 has 20 residues. Germline-derived CDR1 and CDR2 are MDHEN and SYDVKM. Trimming at V came to 4 bases and at J to 1 base, leaving 15 bases not matched to a gene. The CDR3 loop is CASSSHRTSGGKLNTGELFF. CDR3 in DNA: TGTGCCAGCAGTTCCCACAGGACTAGCGGCGGAAAACTGAACACCGGGGAGCTGTTTTTT.

The rearrangement links TRBV11-3 to TRBJ2-2; tentative D call: TRBD2 (6 bases). V was pared by 3 bases and J by 1 base, with 9 bases between. This CDR3 has 15 amino acids. Germline V gene sequence: CDR1 SGHNT, CDR2 YENEEA. The CDR3 DNA sequence: TGTGCCAGCAGCTTGGGCGGGGTGAACACCGGGGAGCTGTTTTTT. Translated, it gives CASSLGGVNTGELFF.

This chain uses TRBV19 with TRBJ2-7, with a weak D call TRBD2 (6 bases). V was clipped by 4 bases and J by 5 bases, with 15 bases between them. This CDR3 contains 14 residues. The germline V gene has CDR1 LNHDA and CDR2 SQIVND (reference sequence). CDR3 DNA sequence: TGTGCCAGTAGTAAGTCGGGGGTTGGCCACGAGCAGTACGTC. It codes for CASSKSGVGHEQYV.

V and J are TRBV9 and TRBJ1-1, with 10 bases lining up with TRBD1. Trimming cost V 1 base and J 10 bases; bases outside gene matches: 4. The CDR3 has 13 residues. Germline V lookup: CDR1 SGDLS, CDR2 YYNGEE. CDR3 loop: CASSVQDRGGAFF. The CDR3, as DNA: TGTGCCAGCAGCGTACAGGACAGGGGGGGAGCTTTCTTT.

This chain uses TRBV5-4 with TRBJ2-7; TRBD2 matches 10 bases. Germline V CDR1 and CDR2: SGHNT, YYREEE (reference sequence). The CDR3 is 16 residues long. J was trimmed by 3 bases and V by 1 base; bases with no gene match: 7. The CDR3 here is CASSLNSGLAFYEQYF. CDR3 nucleotide sequence: TGTGCCAGCAGCTTGAATTCGGGACTAGCGTTCTACGAGCAGTACTTC. Variable domain in full (rest from reference TRBV5-4 and TRBJ2-7): ETGVTQSPTHLIKTRGQQVTLRCSSQSGHNTVSWYQQALGQGPQFIFQYYREEENGRGNFPPRFSGLQFPNYSSELNVNALELDDSALYLCASSLNSGLAFYEQYFGPGTRLTVT.

This chain joins TRBV7-9 and TRBJ2-3; D remains unclear. Trimming pared 0 bases from V and 10 bases from J, leaving 14 bases between. The germline V gene encodes CDR1 SEHNR and CDR2 FQNEAQ (reference sequence). The CDR3 is made up of 14 amino acids. The CDR3 DNA reads TGTGCCAGCAGCTTAGCAGAGTTAGCAGTTGCGCAGTATTTT. It is translated as CASSLAELAVAQYF.

The chain uses TRBV6-1 and TRBJ2-7, with 9 bases that match TRBD2. The ends lost 1 base at V and 2 bases at J; junction bases unmatched: 3. The CDR3 consists of 15 residues. Germline V CDR1 and CDR2: MNHNS, SASEGT. The CDR3 nucleotides are TGTGCCAGCAGTGAAGATAGCGGGGGAGCCTACGAGCAGTACGTC. This codes for CASSEDSGGAYEQYV.

V usage is TRBV3-1 (or the pseudogene TRBV3-2) and J usage is TRBJ2-2, with 12 positions matching TRBD2. This CDR3 has 16 amino acids. The V gene end was trimmed by 1 base and the J gene end by 4 bases; junction bases not matched to a gene: 1. Germline CDR1 and CDR2: LGHDT and YNNKEL (reference sequence). CDR3 sequence: CASSQGLAGATGELFF. CDR3 DNA sequence: TGTGCCAGCAGCCAAGGACTAGCGGGGGCCACCGGGGAGCTGTTTTTT.

The chain recombines TRBV18 with TRBJ2-3; TRBD2 matches at 13 bases. The germline gives CDR1 KGHSH, CDR2 LQKENI. Trimming took 3 bases from V and 6 from J; bases not matched to a gene: 6. The CDR3 spans 16 residues. The DNA of the CDR3 is TGTGCCAGCTCACCTAGACTAGCGGGGGGCGAGGATACGCAGTATTTT. This translates into CASSPRLAGGEDTQYF.

The V gene is TRBV28, the J gene TRBJ1-3, with a weak D call TRBD1 (6 bases). Between the trimmed V and J ends, which lost 2 bases and 3 bases, there was a span of 17 bases. The CDR3 length is 17 residues. CDR1 is MDHEN, CDR2 SYDVKM, per germline. CDR3 sequence (DNA): TGTGCCAGCAGTTTAAGGGCCGGGGGGGCGCGTGGAAACACCATATATTTT. Amino acids: CASSLRAGGARGNTIYF.

Of note for this clone: The junction departs from the called germline gene at one end, perhaps through a read error. This chain links TRBV30 with TRBJ1-3; D gene ambiguous. The CDR3 loop spans 14 amino acids. In germline, CDR1 is GTSNPN, CDR2 SVGIG (reference sequence). CDR3 sequence: CAWGVGSSGNTIYF. The CDR3 coding sequence is TGTGCCTGGGGTGTGGGGAGCTCTGGAAACACCATATATTTT. The full variable domain, in which reference TRBV30 and TRBJ1-3 provide the parts outside the CDR3, is SQTIHQWPATLVQPVGSPLSLECTVEGTSNPNLYWYRQAAGRGLQLLFYSVGIGQISSEVPQNLSASRPQDRQFILSSKKLLLSDSGFYLCAWGVGSSGNTIYFGEGSWLTVV.

This clone was detected only once. V usage is TRBV20-1 and J usage is TRBJ1-5; D not resolved. Germline V gene sequence: CDR1 DFQATT, CDR2 SNEGSKA (reference sequence). The CDR3 runs to 15 residues. Trimming stripped 3 bases from V and 0 bases from J, with 12 bases between. The DNA of the CDR3 is TGCAGTGCTAGTCAACGGAGAGATAGCAATCAGCCCCAGCATTTT. Translated, it gives CSASQRRDSNQPQHF.

V gene TRBV28 combines with J gene TRBJ1-3; D is possibly TRBD1 (5 bases). The germline V and J ends were trimmed by 5 bases and 5 bases, with 19 bases remaining between them. Germline CDR1 and CDR2: MDHEN and SYDVKM. This CDR3 comprises 16 residues. The CDR3 here is CASSPTGGGRRNTIYF. The CDR3 DNA sequence: TGTGCCAGCAGTCCTACGGGCGGGGGGAGAAGAAACACCATATATTTT.

This clone was counted once. The CDR3 DNA follows: TGTGCCAGCAGTGCTAGCGGGTACAATGAGCAGTTCTTC. It is translated as CASSASGYNEQFF. This chain uses TRBV25-1 with TRBJ2-1; 8 bases agree with TRBD2. This CDR3 is built from 13 residues. Trimming cost V 4 bases and J 4 bases; bases outside gene matches: 0. Per germline, CDR1 MGHDK and CDR2 SYGVNS.

This clone was counted a few times. The V and J genes are TRBV27 and TRBJ1-2, with 8 bases identical to TRBD1. Germline loops: CDR1 MNHEY, CDR2 SMNVEV (reference sequence). This CDR3 spans 16 amino acids. Losses at the gene ends were 6 bases for V and 5 bases for J; bases not matched to a gene: 14. The CDR3 nucleotides read TGTGCCAGCAGGGGTGAGCGTCAGGGGGCAGGTTATGGCTACACCTTC. This translates into CASRGERQGAGYGYTF.

The chain has TRBV5-1 and TRBJ2-2, with TRBD1 matching over 7 bases. The CDR3 has 16 amino acids. J was trimmed by 4 bases and V by 4 bases; bases with no gene match: 10. Per germline, CDR1 SGHRS and CDR2 YFSETQ. The CDR3 bases are TGCGCCAGCAGCGTTCTGACAGGGAGCCCCACCGGGGAGCTGTTTTTT. It codes for CASSVLTGSPTGELFF.

V is TRBV3-1 (or the pseudogene TRBV3-2) and J is TRBJ1-1, with a weak D call TRBD1 (6 bases). The CDR3 has 14 residues. Between the trimmed V and J ends, which lost 1 base and 7 bases, there was a span of 13 bases. The germline V gene has CDR1 LGHDT and CDR2 YNNKEL (reference sequence). In nucleotides, the CDR3 is TGTGCCAGCAGCCAAGTTGCGGGGGGCATTGAAGCTTTCTTT. Protein product: CASSQVAGGIEAFF.